This T cell receptor beta chain was recovered during a study of cytomegalovirus exposure and HLA in healthy donors. PCR used 60 Vbeta primers and 13 Jbeta primers. Method: immunoSEQ multiplex PCR; TCRdb's copy keeps in-frame clones and lacks some. The repertoire holds 200,000 to 250,000 clones, with more than 75% as singletons. This TCR derives from a woman in her thirties or forties in good health and CMV-seropositive. What was sequenced was PBMCs.

In DNA, the CDR3 is TGTGCCAGCAATCGACAGGGGGCCCTCACTGAAGCTTTCTTT. It encodes CASNRQGALTEAFF. This chain uses TRBV6-5 with TRBJ1-1, with 10 bases aligning to TRBD1. The trim removed 7 bases at V and 4 bases at J, leaving 6 bases unmatched. The CDR3 length is 14 residues. The germline V gene has CDR1 MNHEY and CDR2 SVGAGI.